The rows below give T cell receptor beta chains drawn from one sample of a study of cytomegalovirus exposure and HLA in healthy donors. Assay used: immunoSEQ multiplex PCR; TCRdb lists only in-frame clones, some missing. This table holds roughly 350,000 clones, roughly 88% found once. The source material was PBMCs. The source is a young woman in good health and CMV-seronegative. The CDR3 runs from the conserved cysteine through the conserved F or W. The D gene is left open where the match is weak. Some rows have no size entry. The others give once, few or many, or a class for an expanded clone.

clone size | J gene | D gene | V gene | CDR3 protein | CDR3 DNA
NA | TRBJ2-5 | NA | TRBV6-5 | CASSYGKDSETQYF | TGTGCCAGCAGTTACGGGAAGGACTCGGAGACCCAGTACTTC
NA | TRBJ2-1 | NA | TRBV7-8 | CASSFSGTGDNEQFF | TGTGCCAGCAGCTTCTCCGGGACGGGAGACAATGAGCAGTTCTTC
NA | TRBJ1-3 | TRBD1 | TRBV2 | CASGTGSGNTIYF | TGTGCCAGCGGGACAGGCTCTGGAAACACCATATATTTT
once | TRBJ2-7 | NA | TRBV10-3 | CAISTGLVEQYF | TGTGCCATCAGTACTGGACTCGTCGAGCAGTACTTC
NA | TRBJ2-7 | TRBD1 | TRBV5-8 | CASSSTGDRYEQYF | TGTGCCAGCAGCTCTACAGGGGACAGGTACGAGCAGTACTTC
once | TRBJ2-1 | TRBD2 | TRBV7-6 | CASSLGTSGYNEQFF | TGTGCCAGCAGCTTGGGGACTAGCGGCTACAATGAGCAGTTCTTC
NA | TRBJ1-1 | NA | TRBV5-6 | CASSRGASSEPEAFF | TGTGCCAGCAGCCGGGGGGCGTCGAGCGAGCCTGAAGCTTTCTTT
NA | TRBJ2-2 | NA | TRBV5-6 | CASSLVVTGELFF | TGTGCCAGCAGCTTGGTCGTCACCGGGGAGCTGTTTTTT
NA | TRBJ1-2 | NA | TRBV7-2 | CASSQTPEDGYTF | TGTGCCAGCAGTCAAACCCCGGAGGATGGCTACACCTTC
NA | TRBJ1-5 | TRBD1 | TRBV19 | CASSSTGVQPQHF | TGTGCCAGTAGTTCGACAGGGGTTCAGCCCCAGCATTTT
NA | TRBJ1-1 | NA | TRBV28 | CASSPEGDTEAFF | TGTGCCAGCAGCCCCGAGGGGGACACTGAAGCTTTCTTT
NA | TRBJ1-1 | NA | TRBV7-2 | CASTALGQINTEAFF | TGTGCCAGCACCGCCTTGGGCCAAATAAACACTGAAGCTTTCTTT
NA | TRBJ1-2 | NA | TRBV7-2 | CASSPAGGRDGYTF | TGTGCCAGCAGCCCCGCCGGGGGGAGAGATGGCTACACCTTC
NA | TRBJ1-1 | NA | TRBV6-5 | CASSYPAGSGRKAFF | TGTGCCAGCAGTTACCCGGCGGGGAGTGGCAGGAAAGCTTTCTTT
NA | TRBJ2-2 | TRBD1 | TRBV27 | CASSFTDRGLFGELFF | TGTGCCAGCAGTTTTACGGACAGGGGGCTTTTCGGGGAGCTGTTTTTT
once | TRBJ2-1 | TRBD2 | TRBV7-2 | CASSPRLASSYNEQFF | TGTGCCAGCAGCCCCCGACTAGCGAGCTCCTACAATGAGCAGTTCTTC
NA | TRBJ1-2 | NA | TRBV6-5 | CASSPGIAKLNGYTF | TGTGCCAGCAGCCCCGGGATCGCCAAACTCAATGGCTACACCTTC
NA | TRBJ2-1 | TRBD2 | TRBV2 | CASKVGLAGVHEFF | TGTGCCAGCAAAGTCGGTCTAGCGGGAGTCCATGAGTTCTTC
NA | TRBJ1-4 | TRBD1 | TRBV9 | CASSDNRGGEKLFF | TGTGCCAGCAGCGACAACAGGGGGGGTGAAAAACTGTTTTTT
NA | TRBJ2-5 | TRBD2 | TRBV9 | CAHCPRLAVSQETQYF | TGTGCCCACTGCCCCCGGCTAGCGGTATCTCAAGAGACCCAGTACTTC
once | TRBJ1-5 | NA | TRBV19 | CASSARDMAQPQHF | TGTGCCAGTAGTGCCCGGGACATGGCTCAGCCCCAGCATTTT
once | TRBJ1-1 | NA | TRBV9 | CASSGGQNSEAFF | TGTGCCAGCAGCGGAGGACAGAACTCTGAAGCTTTCTTT
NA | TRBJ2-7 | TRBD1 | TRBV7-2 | CASSSGTGATYEQYF | TGTGCCAGCAGCAGCGGGACAGGGGCCACCTACGAGCAGTACTTC
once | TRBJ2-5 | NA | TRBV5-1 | CASSWGHGQETQYF | TGCGCCAGCAGCTGGGGACACGGGCAAGAGACCCAGTACTTC
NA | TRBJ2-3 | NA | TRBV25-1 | CASSEESTDTQYF | TGTGCCAGCAGTGAAGAGTCCACAGATACGCAGTATTTT
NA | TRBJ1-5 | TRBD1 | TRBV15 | CATSRETPTGRYSNQPQHF | TGTGCCACCAGCAGAGAAACGCCGACAGGGAGGTATAGCAATCAGCCCCAGCATTTT
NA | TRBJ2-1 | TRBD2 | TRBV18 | CASSAPGLANEQFF | TGTGCCAGCTCAGCCCCGGGACTAGCGAATGAGCAGTTCTTC
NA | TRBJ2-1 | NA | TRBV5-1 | CASSLAGGALNNEQFF | TGCGCCAGCAGCTTGGCCGGGGGAGCACTCAACAATGAGCAGTTCTTC
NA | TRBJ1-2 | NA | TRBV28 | CASTLLQGKGYTF | TGTGCCAGCACCCTCTTGCAGGGGAAGGGCTACACCTTC
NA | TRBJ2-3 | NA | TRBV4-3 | CASSQDWGGTDTQYF | TGCGCCAGCAGCCAAGACTGGGGCGGCACAGATACGCAGTATTTT
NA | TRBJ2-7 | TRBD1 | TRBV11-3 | CASSLGQGASHEQYF | TGTGCCAGCAGCTTAGGACAGGGGGCGTCCCACGAGCAGTACTTC
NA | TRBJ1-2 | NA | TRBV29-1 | CSVSPVLYGYTF | TGCAGCGTTTCACCGGTCCTGTATGGCTACACCTTC
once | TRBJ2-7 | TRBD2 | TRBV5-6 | CASSLAGGFPYEQYF | TGTGCCAGCAGCTTGGCGGGAGGGTTCCCCTACGAGCAGTACTTC
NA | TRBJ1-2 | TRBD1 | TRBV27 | CASSPSGQVPYGYTF | TGTGCCAGCAGTCCCTCGGGACAGGTCCCCTATGGCTACACCTTC
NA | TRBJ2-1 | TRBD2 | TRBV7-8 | CASSPLLAGGDEQFF | TGTGCCAGCAGCCCGCTTCTAGCGGGTGGTGATGAGCAGTTCTTC
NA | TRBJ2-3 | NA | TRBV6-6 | CASSLDTDTQYF | TGTGCCAGCAGCTTAGACACAGATACGCAGTATTTT
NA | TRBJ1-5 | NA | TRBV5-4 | CASSGESGEPQHF | TGTGCCAGCAGCGGCGAGTCGGGGGAGCCCCAGCATTTT
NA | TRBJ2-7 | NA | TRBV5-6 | CASSLPIGDGREDEQYF | TGTGCCAGCAGCTTGCCCATAGGGGACGGCAGGGAGGACGAGCAGTACTTC
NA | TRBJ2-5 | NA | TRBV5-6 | CASSLGIGETQYF | TGTGCCAGCAGCTTGGGGATCGGGGAGACCCAGTACTTC
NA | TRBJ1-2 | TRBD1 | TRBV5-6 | CASSLFSAGGPYGYTF | TGTGCCAGCAGCTTGTTTTCGGCAGGGGGTCCCTATGGCTACACCTTC
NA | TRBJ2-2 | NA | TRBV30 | CAWSAAGVPGELFF | TGTGCCTGGAGTGCGGCAGGGGTACCCGGGGAGCTGTTTTTT
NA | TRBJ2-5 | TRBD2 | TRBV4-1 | CASSQRTSKETQYF | TGCGCCAGCAGCCAAAGGACTAGCAAAGAGACCCAGTACTTC
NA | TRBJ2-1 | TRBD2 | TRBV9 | CASSVATGGDNEQFF | TGTGCCAGCAGCGTAGCAACGGGAGGGGACAATGAGCAGTTCTTC
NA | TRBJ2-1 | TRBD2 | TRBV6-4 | CASRRTSGSFDEQFF | TGTGCCAGCAGACGGACTAGCGGGAGTTTTGATGAGCAGTTCTTC
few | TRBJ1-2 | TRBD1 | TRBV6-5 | CASREDRGTDYGYTF | TGTGCCAGCAGAGAGGACAGGGGGACTGACTATGGCTACACCTTC
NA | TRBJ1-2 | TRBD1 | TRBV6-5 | CASSRQGLDYGYTF | TGTGCCAGCAGCAGACAGGGCCTGGACTATGGCTACACCTTC
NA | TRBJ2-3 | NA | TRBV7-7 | CASSSGTPPDTQYF | TGTGCTAGCAGCTCCGGGACACCTCCGGATACGCAGTATTTT
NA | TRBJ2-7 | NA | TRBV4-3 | CASSQAPFRTYEQYF | TGCGCCAGCAGCCAAGCCCCGTTTAGAACCTACGAGCAGTACTTC
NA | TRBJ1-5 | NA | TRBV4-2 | CASSQDSSSNQPQHF | TGTGCCAGCAGCCAAGACTCGTCGAGCAATCAGCCCCAGCATTTT
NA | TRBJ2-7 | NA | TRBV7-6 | CASSLSDGGHEQYF | TGTGCCAGCAGCTTATCGGACGGGGGGCACGAGCAGTACTTC
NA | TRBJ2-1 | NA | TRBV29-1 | CSTRDLVPNEQFF | TGCAGCACCCGGGATCTAGTGCCCAATGAGCAGTTCTTC
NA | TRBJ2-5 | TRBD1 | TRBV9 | CASSARQGVLETQYF | TGTGCCAGCAGCGCCCGACAGGGGGTGTTGGAGACCCAGTACTTC
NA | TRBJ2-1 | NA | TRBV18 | CASSSWGQYHEQFF | TGTGCCAGCTCAAGTTGGGGGCAGTACCATGAGCAGTTCTTC
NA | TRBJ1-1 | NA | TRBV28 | CASTSTSAEAFF | TGTGCCAGCACCTCCACGAGCGCTGAAGCTTTCTTT
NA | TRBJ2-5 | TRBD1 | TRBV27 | CASSLGTGGGETQYF | TGTGCCAGCAGTTTAGGGACAGGGGGCGGAGAGACCCAGTACTTC
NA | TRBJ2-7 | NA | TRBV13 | CASSFGGYEQYF | TGTGCCAGCAGCTTTGGCGGGTACGAGCAGTACTTC
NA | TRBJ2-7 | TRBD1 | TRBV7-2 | CATQDRVGDEQYF | TGTGCAACCCAGGACAGGGTCGGGGACGAGCAGTACTTC
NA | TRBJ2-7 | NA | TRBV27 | CASSLLGGAGYEQYF | TGTGCCAGCAGTTTATTGGGCGGGGCCGGCTACGAGCAGTACTTC
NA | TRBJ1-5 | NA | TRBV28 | CASSLEGELPQHF | TGTGCCAGCAGTTTAGAGGGGGAGTTGCCCCAGCATTTT